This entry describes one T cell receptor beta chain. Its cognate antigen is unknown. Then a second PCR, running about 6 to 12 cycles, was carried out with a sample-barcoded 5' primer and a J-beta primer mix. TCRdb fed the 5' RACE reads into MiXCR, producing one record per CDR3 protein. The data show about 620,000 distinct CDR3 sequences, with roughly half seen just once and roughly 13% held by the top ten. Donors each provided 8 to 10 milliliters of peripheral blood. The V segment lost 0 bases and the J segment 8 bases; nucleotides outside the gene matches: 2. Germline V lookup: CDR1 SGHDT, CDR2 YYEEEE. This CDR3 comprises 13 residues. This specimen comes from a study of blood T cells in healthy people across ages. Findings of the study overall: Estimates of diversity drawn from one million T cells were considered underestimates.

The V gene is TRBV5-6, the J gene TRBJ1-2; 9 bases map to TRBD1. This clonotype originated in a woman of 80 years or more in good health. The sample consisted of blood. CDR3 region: CASSLGTGDGYTF. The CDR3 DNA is TGTGCCAGCAGCTTGGGGACAGGGGACGGCTACACCTTC. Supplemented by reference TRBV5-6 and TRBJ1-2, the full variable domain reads DAGVTQSPTHLIKTRGQQVTLRCSPKSGHDTVSWYQQALGQGPQFIFQYYEEEERQRGNFPDRFSGHQFPNYSSELNVNALLLGDSALYLCASSLGTGDGYTFGSGTRLTVV.